Below, one T cell receptor (beta chain) is given with its context. Its target is unknown. The source of the sample is a study of PD-1 blockade in classical Hodgkin lymphoma. Findings of the study overall: Patients with a complete response exhibited baseline diversity comparable to newly diagnosed patients. Exclusion applied to patients who initiated nivolumab less than 1 year following ASCT.

CDR3 length: 13 amino acids. The germline V and J ends were trimmed by 4 bases and 7 bases, with 11 bases remaining between them. Germline lookup yields CDR1 SGHAT and CDR2 FQNNGV. Each patient experienced a relapse that followed autologous stem cell transplantation, and brentuximab vedotin exposure varied. Patients showed best responses of complete response, partial response or progressive disease. Profiled with immunoSEQ multiplex PCR; TCRdb holds only in-frame clones, not every one. The table includes 25,000 to 30,000 clones, roughly 80% detected once. This chain connects TRBV11-2 to TRBJ2-1; the D gene is possibly TRBD2 (5 bases). The TCR was taken from a human donor with classical Hodgkin lymphoma. Sequences were derived from peripheral blood mononuclear cells (PBMCs), sampled before the second cycle of nivolumab. The CDR3: CASSSVGVNEQFF. The CDR3 DNA is TGTGCCAGCAGCTCCGTGGGAGTAAATGAGCAGTTCTTC.